This T cell receptor beta chain was documented in a study of T cell responses to AZD1222 COVID-19 vaccine (dated by TCRdb to the early 2020s). Regarding the research as a whole: AZD1222 recipients whose second dose came at about 4 weeks and those whose second dose came at about 12 weeks were combined into one group, since spike-specific TCR depth and breadth did not differ between the two schedules. Trial participants were enrolled by age into 18-55, 56-69 and 70-plus year subgroups, with about 150, 27 and 61 TCR-sequenced participants respectively. TCR sequencing was performed for approximately 240 trial participants, of whom around 200 were given two doses of AZD1222 and approximately 26 were given two doses of MenACWY control vaccine.

The investigation overall reported the following: After two AZD1222 doses, spike-specific TCR breadth and depth were significantly higher than at day 0 and than in MenACWY recipients. Because no day 14 peak-response samples were available, the repertoires could be characterized only after the peak T cell response. The 56-69-year group was small, and its depth increase did not reach significance, likely because of low power. Conclusions about previously exposed vaccinees were limited because only six AZD1222 recipients were SARS-CoV-2 seropositive at baseline. Participants were mostly white British, with more females than males. The authors suggested clonal diversity may have been underestimated. Vaccine-associated CD4 TCRs spanned the whole spike protein, with dominant responses in regions 160-218 and 743-854. Reportedly, almost half of the unique spike-specific TCRs recognized epitopes lying outside the regions that are mutated in the B.1.351 and B.1.1.7 variants.

In light of the paper, this sample's time point label describes: baseline before first vaccination. Samples from vaccinated people were obtained from the UK trials COV001 and COV002, which included a single-blind randomized controlled phase 2/3 trial of AZD1222 (ChAdOx1 nCoV-19) in healthy adults. For TCRbeta chain sequencing, PBMC samples were collected from trial participants at day 0 and at day 28 after the second dose. Worth noting for this clone: What this receptor recognizes is not known. Base qualities are not provided; no much larger clone lies one nucleotide away.

Trimming removed 1 base from V and 5 bases from J, leaving 3 bases between the germline ends. The germline V gene (reference sequence) specifies LGHDT as CDR1 and YNNKEL as CDR2. Inclusive of the bounding cysteine and phenylalanine, the CDR3 is 12 residues long. The only DNA kept is the CDR3, 36 bases in frame from the first base. The CDR3 regions of human TCRbeta chains were analyzed by immunosequencing. Turning to the authors' computational methods: Repertoire TCRs were matched against a reference library of SARS-CoV-2-specific TCRs generated with the MIRA antigen-specificity platform. Breadth was defined as the fraction of unique TCRs that were SARS-CoV-2-associated, and depth was defined as the fraction of total T cells that were SARS-CoV-2-associated. Using the MIRA data, each spike-specific TCR was mapped to the spike region that the TCR reacts to and placed in a CD4 or CD8 class. Log10-transformed breadth and depth values were compared by one-way ANOVA with Sidak's multiple comparisons tests. The table comes from immuneACCESS by way of TCRdb, which keeps in-frame sequences with V and J called. Part of the clones is missing from these tables; in studies checked, under half for an unresolved V gene and the rest for unknown reasons. The DNA was the basis for D and trimming; V, J and clone size are from that table. The table for this sample lists around 160,000 clones; under 95% of them were counted only once. 5.2% of the sample goes to the ten largest clones.

Sequenced material: peripheral blood, taken on day 0 of AZD1222 vaccination. The chain joins TRBV3-1 (or the pseudogene TRBV3-2) to TRBJ1-5; no D gene call is confident. The source of this sequence is an adult in good health. The DNA sequence is TGTGCCAGCAGCCAAGCTGATCAGCCCCAGCATTTT. Its protein is CASSQADQPQHF.